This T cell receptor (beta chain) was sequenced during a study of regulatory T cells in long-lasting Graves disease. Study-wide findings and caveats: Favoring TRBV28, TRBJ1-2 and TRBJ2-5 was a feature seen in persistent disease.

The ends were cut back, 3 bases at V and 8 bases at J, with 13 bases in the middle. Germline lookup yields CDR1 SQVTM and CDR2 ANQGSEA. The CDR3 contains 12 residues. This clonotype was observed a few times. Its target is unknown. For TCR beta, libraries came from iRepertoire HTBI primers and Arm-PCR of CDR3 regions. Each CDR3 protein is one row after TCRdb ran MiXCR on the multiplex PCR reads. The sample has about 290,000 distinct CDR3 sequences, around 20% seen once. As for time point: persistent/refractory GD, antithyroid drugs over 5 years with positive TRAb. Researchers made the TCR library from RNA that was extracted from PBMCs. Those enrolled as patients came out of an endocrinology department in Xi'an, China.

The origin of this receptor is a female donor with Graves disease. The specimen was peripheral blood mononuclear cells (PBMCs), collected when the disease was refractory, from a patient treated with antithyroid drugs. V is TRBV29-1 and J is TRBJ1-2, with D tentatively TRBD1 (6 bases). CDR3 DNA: TGCAGCGTTGAGTTGGGAAGGGGGGGCTACACCTTC. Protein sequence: CSVELGRGGYTF.